The 14 T cell receptor beta chains presented below share a single source sample, sequenced in a study of blood T cell repertoires in COVID-19. Only in-frame clones appear in the TCRdb table, and some are missing; sequencing was by immunoSEQ multiplex PCR. In the table there are fewer than 400,000 clones, approximately 88% of which are singletons. Sequencing was carried out using PBMCs or T cells enriched from blood (not recorded which). The receptors originated from a man aged 55 to 70 who had recovered from COVID-19.

The chain employs TRBV5-1 and TRBJ1-4, with TRBD1 as a possible D gene (5 bases). Germline loops: CDR1 SGHRS, CDR2 YFSETQ. This CDR3 region has 16 residues. V dropped 3 bases and J dropped 2 bases, with 14 bases sitting between them. The chain's CDR3 is CASSSMGQGTNEKLFF. The CDR3 nucleotides read TGCGCCAGCAGCTCAATGGGGCAAGGCACTAATGAAAAACTGTTTTTT.

The chain couples TRBV2 to TRBJ1-2, with 10 bases matching TRBD1. This CDR3 spans 14 amino acids. Germline CDR1 reads SNHLY; CDR2 reads FYNNEI. The V gene end was trimmed by 6 bases and the J gene end by 4 bases; junction bases not matched to a gene: 5. CDR3: CASRTGGSVYGYTF. The CDR3 region has the DNA TGTGCCAGCAGGACAGGGGGCTCGGTCTATGGCTACACCTTC.

For the CDR3, the DNA is TGTGCCAGCTCACTGGACAGTTACAATGAGCAGTTCTTC. Translating it yields CASSLDSYNEQFF. The J gene is TRBJ2-1, the V gene TRBV18; D possibly corresponds to TRBD1 (6 bases). Germline V lookup: CDR1 KGHSH, CDR2 LQKENI. V lost 4 bases and J 4 bases, leaving 8 bases between the germline ends. The CDR3 loop spans 13 amino acids.

The chain combines TRBV4-1 with TRBJ2-3, with a tentative D call TRBD1 (6 bases). CDR1 is MGHRA, CDR2 YSYEKL, per germline. V lost 0 bases, J lost 0 bases, and 16 bases lay in between. This CDR3 is 18 amino acids long. CDR3 nucleotide sequence: TGCGCCAGCAGCCAAGATATGGAAAGGGGGAGAAGCACAGATACGCAGTATTTT. Translating it yields CASSQDMERGRSTDTQYF.

The chain employs TRBV5-4 and TRBJ2-5; D gene uncertain. Germline CDR1 is SGHNT and CDR2 is YYREEE (reference sequence). The V gene lost 3 bases and the J gene lost 4 bases, with 7 bases spanning the gap. This CDR3 has 12 residues. CDR3 DNA: TGTGCCAGCAGCTCCGTCGGAGAGACCCAGTACTTC. Translating it yields CASSSVGETQYF. The whole variable domain, filled in from reference TRBV5-4 and TRBJ2-5, reads ETGVTQSPTHLIKTRGQQVTLRCSSQSGHNTVSWYQQALGQGPQFIFQYYREEENGRGNFPPRFSGLQFPNYSSELNVNALELDDSALYLCASSSVGETQYFGPGTRLLVL.

This rearrangement joins TRBV5-4 to TRBJ1-3; no clear D. Germline V gene sequence: CDR1 SGHNT, CDR2 YYREEE (reference sequence). Between the trimmed V and J ends, which lost 0 bases and 8 bases, there was a span of 9 bases. The CDR3 is 13 amino acids. For the CDR3, the DNA is TGTGCCAGCAGCTTGGAAGGGAGGGACACCATATATTTT. Protein product: CASSLEGRDTIYF.

This chain connects TRBV27 to TRBJ2-2; 9 bases align to TRBD1. Germline loops: CDR1 MNHEY, CDR2 SMNVEV (reference sequence). V was clipped by 8 bases and J by 4 bases; unmatched bases: 5. This CDR3 comprises 14 residues. CDR3 sequence reads: CASGRQGGTGELFF. The DNA for the CDR3 is TGTGCCAGCGGACGACAGGGGGGCACCGGGGAGCTGTTTTTT.

The gene calls are TRBV9 and TRBJ2-1; maybe TRBD2 (5 bases). This CDR3 is 16 amino acids long. The germline V gene encodes CDR1 SGDLS and CDR2 YYNGEE. The ends were cut back, 3 bases at V and 0 bases at J, with 13 bases in the middle. The CDR3 region is CASSAQAVSSYNEQFF. As DNA, the CDR3 is TGTGCCAGCAGCGCGCAAGCGGTAAGCTCCTACAATGAGCAGTTCTTC.

This rearrangement joins TRBV28 to TRBJ1-3; D unresolved. Trimming removed 0 bases at V and 2 bases at J, with 5 bases between. There are 14 residues in the CDR3. Germline values: CDR1 MDHEN, CDR2 SYDVKM. CDR3 in amino acids: CASSLWRTGNTIYF. CDR3 bases: TGTGCCAGCAGTTTATGGAGGACTGGAAACACCATATATTTT.

The chain links TRBV27 to TRBJ2-1; D possibly corresponds to TRBD2 (6 bases). CDR3 size: 18 residues. Germline CDR1 MNHEY, CDR2 SMNVEV (reference sequence). The V gene lost 4 bases and the J gene lost 0 bases, with 19 bases spanning the gap. This CDR3 reads CASSSPGEGPHSYNEQFF. The CDR3 coding sequence is TGTGCCAGCAGTTCCCCGGGGGAAGGGCCCCACTCCTACAATGAGCAGTTCTTC.

V usage is TRBV2 and J usage is TRBJ2-1; 7 bases line up with TRBD1. Germline V gene lookup returns CDR1 SNHLY and CDR2 FYNNEI. Trimming removed 3 bases from V and 2 bases from J; junction bases left unmatched: 4. CDR3 length: 15 amino acids. The CDR3 DNA reads TGTGCCAGCAGTGAGTTGGGACAGACCTACAATGAGCAGTTCTTC. Translation: CASSELGQTYNEQFF.

This chain joins TRBV4-3 and TRBJ2-7; tentative D call: TRBD2 (5 bases). The germline gives CDR1 LGHNA, CDR2 YSLEER. This CDR3 comprises 14 residues. The V gene lost 0 bases and the J gene lost 12 bases, with 18 bases spanning the gap. CDR3: CASSQEASQPVRYF. In DNA, the CDR3 is TGCGCCAGCAGCCAAGAAGCTAGCCAGCCCGTCCGGTACTTC.

In its sample, this clone was seen a few times. CDR3 in DNA: TGTGCCAGCACCGGACTAGCGGGAACTTCCTACAATGAGCAGTTCTTC. It translates to CASTGLAGTSYNEQFF. The chain carries TRBV2 and TRBJ2-1, with TRBD2 matching over 12 bases. This CDR3 comprises 16 residues. Germline V gene lookup returns CDR1 SNHLY and CDR2 FYNNEI. V was pared by 7 bases and J by 1 base, with 5 bases of the junction left unmatched.

The chain links TRBV7-2 to TRBJ2-3, with 7 bases aligning to TRBD1. CDR3 length: 16 residues. The J segment lost 4 bases and the V segment lost 2 bases, leaving 9 bases of the junction unmatched. Germline V gene sequence: CDR1 SGHTA, CDR2 FQGNSA. The CDR3 reads CASSLPSGQVADTQYF. CDR3 DNA sequence: TGTGCCAGCAGCTTACCATCCGGACAGGTGGCAGATACGCAGTATTTT.